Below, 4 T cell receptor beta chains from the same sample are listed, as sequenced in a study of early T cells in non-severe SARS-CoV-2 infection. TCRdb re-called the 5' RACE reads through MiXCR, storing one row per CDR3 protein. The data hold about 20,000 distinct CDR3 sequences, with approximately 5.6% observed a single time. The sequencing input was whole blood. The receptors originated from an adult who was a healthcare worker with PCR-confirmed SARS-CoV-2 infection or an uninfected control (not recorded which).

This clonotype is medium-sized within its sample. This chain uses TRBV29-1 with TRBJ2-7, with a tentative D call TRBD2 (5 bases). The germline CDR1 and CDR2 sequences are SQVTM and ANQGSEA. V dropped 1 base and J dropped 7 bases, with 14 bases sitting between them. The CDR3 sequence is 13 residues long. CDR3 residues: CSVEGARPGEQYF. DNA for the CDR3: TGCAGCGTTGAAGGCGCCCGTCCGGGGGAGCAGTACTTC.

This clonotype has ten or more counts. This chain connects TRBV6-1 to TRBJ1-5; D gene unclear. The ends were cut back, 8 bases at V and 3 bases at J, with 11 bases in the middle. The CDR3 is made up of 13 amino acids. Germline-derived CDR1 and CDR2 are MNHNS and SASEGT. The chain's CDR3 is CASPSTHNQPQHF. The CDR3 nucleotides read TGTGCCAGCCCCAGCACACACAATCAGCCCCAGCATTTT.

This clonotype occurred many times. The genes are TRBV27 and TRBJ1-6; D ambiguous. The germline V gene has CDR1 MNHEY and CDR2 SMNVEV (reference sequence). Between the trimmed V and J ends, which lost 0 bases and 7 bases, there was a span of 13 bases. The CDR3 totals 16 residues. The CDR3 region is CASSLSDRAPNSPLHF. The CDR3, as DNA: TGTGCCAGCAGTTTATCCGACCGGGCCCCAAATTCACCCCTCCACTTT.

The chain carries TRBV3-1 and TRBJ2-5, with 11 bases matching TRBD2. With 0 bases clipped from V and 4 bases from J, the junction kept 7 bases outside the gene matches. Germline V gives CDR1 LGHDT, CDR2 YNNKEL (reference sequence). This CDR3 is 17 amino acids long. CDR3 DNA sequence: TGTGCCAGCAGCCAAGACCAGCTAGCGGGAGGAGCAGAGACCCAGTACTTC. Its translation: CASSQDQLAGGAETQYF.